These 10 T cell receptor beta chains originate from one sample sequenced in a study of cytomegalovirus exposure and HLA in healthy donors. Amplification used 60 Vbeta primers and 13 Jbeta primers. The repertoire was sequenced with immunoSEQ multiplex PCR; TCRdb's copy has only in-frame clones and lacks some. The profile covers about 210,000 clones, with 83% appearing a single time and 1.5% to 2% taken by the ten largest. Sequenced input: PBMCs. These receptors were taken from a man aged 35 to 55 in good health and CMV-seropositive.

The genes are TRBV9 and TRBJ2-5; 9 bases fit TRBD2. The CDR3 is 15 residues long. J lost 5 bases, V lost 1 base, and 6 bases had no gene match. The V gene's germline CDR1 is SGDLS and CDR2 YYNGEE. CDR3 residues: CASSVYSGRGETQYF. The CDR3 coding sequence is TGTGCCAGCAGCGTATATAGCGGGAGAGGGGAGACCCAGTACTTC. Filled out from reference TRBV9 and TRBJ2-5, the complete variable domain reads DSGVTQTPKHLITATGQRVTLRCSPRSGDLSVYWYQQSLDQGLQFLIQYYNGEERAKGNILERFSAQQFPDLHSELNLSSLELGDSALYFCASSVYSGRGETQYFGPGTRLLVL.

The chain employs TRBV5-1 and TRBJ2-3; a possible D gene is TRBD2 (6 bases). Germline V gene data show CDR1 as SGHRS and CDR2 as YFSETQ. This CDR3 spans 15 amino acids. The germline V and J ends were trimmed by 4 bases and 2 bases, with 14 bases remaining between them. CDR3 residues: CASSDAGRSTDTQYF. The CDR3 DNA follows: TGCGCCAGCAGCGACGCGGGGAGGTCCACAGATACGCAGTATTTT.

The chain links TRBV6-1 to TRBJ2-2; TRBD2 matches at 9 bases. Germline loops: CDR1 MNHNS, CDR2 SASEGT. The CDR3 consists of 14 residues. Trimming cost V 11 bases and J 5 bases; bases outside gene matches: 9. CDR3 DNA: TGTGCCGGTGGGACTAGCTTTCTTACCGGGGAGCTGTTTTTT. It is translated as CAGGTSFLTGELFF.

The V gene is TRBV10-3, the J gene TRBJ2-2, with 11 bases fitting TRBD2. The CDR3 length is 17 residues. J was trimmed by 6 bases and V by 3 bases; bases with no gene match: 9. Germline V gene sequence: CDR1 ENHRY, CDR2 SYGVKD. The CDR3 sequence: CAISDEGLAGGSGELFF. The CDR3 DNA is TGTGCCATCAGTGATGAGGGGCTAGCGGGAGGTTCCGGGGAGCTGTTTTTT.

This chain links TRBV5-4 with TRBJ2-7; 7 bases map to TRBD2. From germline, CDR1 is SGHNT and CDR2 YYREEE (reference sequence). This CDR3 has 14 residues. Unmatched junction bases numbered 6, after V lost 4 bases and J lost 2 bases. This CDR3 is CASSLGGSPYEQYF. Written as DNA, the CDR3 is TGTGCCAGCAGCCTGGGCGGGAGCCCCTACGAGCAGTACTTC.

This clone appeared a few times. J is TRBJ1-2 and V is TRBV4-3; D not certain. V shed 4 bases and J shed 5 bases, with 11 bases lying between them. Germline CDR1 is LGHNA and CDR2 is YSLEER. The CDR3 is made up of 13 amino acids. The CDR3 spells CASSPRPLYGYTF. CDR3 in DNA: TGCGCCAGCAGCCCCAGGCCTCTATATGGCTACACCTTC.

This chain connects TRBV7-9 to TRBJ2-7, with 8 positions matching TRBD2. The CDR3 loop spans 13 amino acids. J was trimmed by 6 bases and V by 8 bases; bases with no gene match: 9. CDR1 is SEHNR, CDR2 FQNEAQ, per germline (reference sequence). CDR3 protein: CASFLTGGGEQYF. The CDR3 bases are TGTGCCAGCTTTTTGACGGGGGGGGGCGAGCAGTACTTC.

The rearrangement links TRBV11-2 to TRBJ1-4; TRBD1 matches 10 bases. CDR3 length: 17 residues. The germline V gene has CDR1 SGHAT and CDR2 FQNNGV. V trimming: 0 bases; J trimming: 2 bases; junction bases outside the gene matches: 3. The CDR3 DNA follows: TGTGCCAGCAGCTTAGATAGGGGACAGGGGACTAATGAAAAACTGTTTTTT. As protein: CASSLDRGQGTNEKLFF.

V is TRBV2 and J is TRBJ2-1; D perhaps matches TRBD2 (5 bases). The V end was cut by 1 base, the J end by 3 bases, with 7 bases between. This CDR3 has 14 amino acids. Germline loops: CDR1 SNHLY, CDR2 FYNNEI. The CDR3 coding sequence is TGTGCCAGCAGTGAAGGAAGCGGCTACAATGAGCAGTTCTTC. This translates into CASSEGSGYNEQFF.

The chain links TRBV5-1 to TRBJ2-5; 11 bases agree with TRBD2. The CDR3 length is 16 residues. Trimming cost V 5 bases and J 5 bases; bases outside gene matches: 11. CDR1 SGHRS and CDR2 YFSETQ come from the germline V gene. CDR3 residues: CASSPGLAAPAETQYF. The CDR3 nucleotides are TGCGCCAGCAGTCCGGGACTAGCGGCCCCAGCGGAGACCCAGTACTTC.